Listed below are T cell receptor beta chains from one sample, sequenced in a study of early stage breast cancer tumors. Measured with immunoSEQ multiplex PCR; TCRdb has only the in-frame clones, and not every one. The data show tens of thousands of clones, under 95% seen once. Sequenced sample: blood. The source is a person between 65 and 79 years old with breast cancer. Both conserved end residues are trimmed from each CDR3. Fields, in order: V gene, CDR3 protein.

TRBV18	ASSPLSKQGGAF
TRBV5-1	ASKVSTATNEKLF
TRBV6-5	ATSTSGGKDTQY
TRBV7-3	ASSLWSDTEAF
TRBV4-2	ASSQSWRGTNTGELF
TRBV5-1	ASSLFRGNYEQY
TRBV9	ASSVAGTTYEQY
TRBV29-1	SVKTGYSNSPLH
TRBV9	ASSVVRGHREQY
TRBV7-2	ASSPNFRGEQY
TRBV11-2	ASSLGGHSYEQY
TRBV20-1	SATSERTQY
TRBV10-1	ASSDEKNTEAF